The 31 T cell receptor beta chains below all came from one sample that was sequenced in a study of OX40 agonist ivuxolimab in advanced cancers. Clones were sequenced by immunoSEQ multiplex PCR, and TCRdb holds only the in-frame ones, with some missing. This table holds 70,000 to 80,000 clones, 87% found once. This material consisted of CD4+ or CD8+ T cells sorted from blood, taken in a trial of the OX40 agonist ivuxolimab. Receptors were obtained from an adult with an advanced solid tumor such as melanoma, head and neck, liver or kidney cancer.

The rearrangement links TRBV5-6 to TRBJ1-5; D unclear. V shed 1 base and J shed 9 bases, with 14 bases lying between them. The germline gives CDR1 SGHDT, CDR2 YYEEEE. The CDR3 extends over 14 amino acids. CDR3 in DNA: TGTGCCAGCAGCTTGTGGGTGGCCGCGGGGCCCCAGCATTTT. Its translation: CASSLWVAAGPQHF.

The chain links TRBV11-2 to TRBJ2-1; a possible D gene is TRBD2 (6 bases). This CDR3 is 14 amino acids long. The germline CDR1 and CDR2 sequences are SGHAT and FQNNGV. The ends were cut back, 6 bases at V and 9 bases at J, with 18 bases in the middle. The CDR3 sequence is CASRPTGTPREQFF. The CDR3 nucleotides read TGTGCCAGCAGACCGACCGGGACTCCACGTGAGCAGTTCTTC.

The table lists this clone with a few counts. The J gene is TRBJ1-2, the V gene TRBV28; tentative D call: TRBD1 (6 bases). The V gene's germline CDR1 is MDHEN and CDR2 SYDVKM. CDR3 length: 14 residues. The V end lost 6 bases, the J end lost 7 bases, and 18 bases lay between the germline ends. CDR3 residues: CASRQTDARGGYTF. The CDR3 nucleotides are TGTGCCAGCAGGCAGACAGACGCCAGGGGTGGCTACACCTTC.

The V gene is TRBV27, the J gene TRBJ1-1; perhaps TRBD1 as D (5 bases). This CDR3 has 13 amino acids. Trimming took 4 bases from V and 2 from J, leaving 8 bases between them. CDR1 and CDR2 from the germline V gene are MNHEY and SMNVEV (reference sequence). CDR3 in DNA: TGTGCCAGCAGTTCGACAGTAAACACTGAAGCTTTCTTT. This gives the protein CASSSTVNTEAFF.

V usage is TRBV5-1 and J usage is TRBJ2-2; 8 bases agree with TRBD1. The CDR3 is 16 residues long. Germline CDR1 reads SGHRS; CDR2 reads YFSETQ. J lost 1 base, V lost 0 bases, and 2 bases had no gene match. The CDR3 coding sequence is TGCGCCAGCAGCTTGGGGACAGGGCAGAACACCGGGGAGCTGTTTTTT. This codes for CASSLGTGQNTGELFF.

The genes are TRBV7-3 and TRBJ1-2; the match to TRBD1 covers 7 bases. The CDR3 consists of 13 residues. CDR1 and CDR2 from the germline V gene are SGHTA and FQGTGA. Trimming took 1 base from V and 7 from J; bases not matched to a gene: 3. The CDR3 nucleotides are TGTGCCAGCAGCTTAATGTCAGGGGGTGGCTACACCTTC. Translation: CASSLMSGGGYTF.

The chain recombines TRBV9 with TRBJ1-2; D gene uncertain. Trimming took 0 bases from V and 3 from J, leaving 9 bases between them. The CDR3 spans 14 residues. Germline CDR1 SGDLS, CDR2 YYNGEE. The CDR3 here is CASSVGPGDYGYTF. In nucleotides, the CDR3 is TGTGCCAGCAGCGTAGGCCCAGGTGACTATGGCTACACCTTC.

The chain recombines TRBV6-6 with TRBJ1-3; D possibly corresponds to TRBD1 (6 bases). Germline V gene lookup returns CDR1 MNHNY and CDR2 SVGAGI (reference sequence). The CDR3 has 13 amino acids. The V and J ends lost 8 bases and 4 bases respectively, with 12 bases between them. Here the CDR3 DNA reads TGTGCCAGCTCCCCGAGGGGGGGAAACACCATATATTTT. Residues: CASSPRGGNTIYF.

This chain joins TRBV7-9 and TRBJ1-1; no definite D call. The CDR3 is 14 amino acids. V lost 2 bases and J lost 11, with 18 bases in between. Per germline, CDR1 SEHNR and CDR2 FQNEAQ (reference sequence). The CDR3 nucleotides are TGTGCCAGCAGCTTATGGACGGAGGTTCCAGTGGCTTTCTTT. Its translation: CASSLWTEVPVAFF.

The genes are TRBV7-2 and TRBJ1-5, with D possibly being TRBD1 (5 bases). This CDR3 comprises 14 residues. Germline V lookup: CDR1 SGHTA, CDR2 FQGNSA. Trimming shortened V by 4 bases and J by 4 bases, and 11 bases separated the two germline ends. The CDR3 here is CASSSGAANQPQHF. CDR3 DNA sequence: TGTGCCAGCAGCTCCGGGGCAGCTAATCAGCCCCAGCATTTT. The entire variable domain, with the rest obtained from reference TRBV7-2 and TRBJ1-5, is as follows: GAGVSQSPSNKVTEKGKDVELRCDPISGHTALYWYRQSLGQGLEFLIYFQGNSAPDKSGLPSDRFSAERTGGSVSTLTIQRTQQEDSAVYLCASSSGAANQPQHFGDGTRLSIL.

The chain recombines TRBV5-4 with TRBJ1-1; 7 nucleotides agree with TRBD1. After removal of 4 bases from V and 7 bases from J, the junction contained 7 bases not matched to a gene. CDR1 is SGHNT, CDR2 YYREEE, per germline (reference sequence). This CDR3 spans 13 amino acids. As DNA, the CDR3 is TGTGCCAGCAGCCCACGGACAGGCGGTGAAGCTTTCTTT. As protein: CASSPRTGGEAFF.

The J gene is TRBJ2-5, the V gene TRBV5-4; 11 positions agree with TRBD2. V gave up 0 bases and J gave up 5 bases; unmatched junction bases: 6. Germline V gene sequence: CDR1 SGHNT, CDR2 YYREEE (reference sequence). The CDR3 is made up of 16 amino acids. CDR3 sequence (DNA): TGTGCCAGCAGCTTGGTGGTAGCGGGGGGGCAGGAGACCCAGTACTTC. The encoded protein is CASSLVVAGGQETQYF.

The J gene is TRBJ1-1, the V gene TRBV7-9, with D unresolved. The CDR3 extends over 15 amino acids. The V and J ends lost 1 base and 0 bases respectively, with 9 bases between them. Germline assignment: CDR1 SEHNR and CDR2 FQNEAQ (reference sequence). The CDR3 coding sequence is TGTGCCAGCAGCTTAGGACTTACGATGAACACTGAAGCTTTCTTT. Translating it yields CASSLGLTMNTEAFF.

The chain carries TRBV10-3 and TRBJ2-7; 12 nucleotides agree with TRBD1. CDR1 and CDR2 (germline): ENHRY, SYGVKD. The CDR3 has 13 amino acids. V was pared by 7 bases and J by 6 bases, with 4 bases of the junction left unmatched. CDR3 nucleotide sequence: TGTGCCATCAAAGGGACAGGGGGCGCCGAGCAGTACTTC. This gives the protein CAIKGTGGAEQYF.

The chain has TRBV9 and TRBJ2-3; perhaps TRBD1 as D (5 bases). Germline assignment: CDR1 SGDLS and CDR2 YYNGEE. The V end was cut by 0 bases, the J end by 4 bases, with 12 bases between. The CDR3 loop spans 15 amino acids. The CDR3 region is CASSVVQGFSDTQYF. The CDR3 DNA reads TGTGCCAGCAGCGTAGTTCAGGGCTTCTCAGATACGCAGTATTTT.

The V gene is TRBV9, the J gene TRBJ2-2, with 7 bases aligning to TRBD2. The CDR3 has 16 amino acids. V shed 0 bases and J 4 bases; nucleotides not matched to a gene: 6. Germline CDR1 and CDR2: SGDLS and YYNGEE. CDR3 protein: CASSVDPAGPTGELFF. The CDR3 coding sequence is TGTGCCAGCAGCGTAGATCCAGCGGGGCCCACCGGGGAGCTGTTTTTT.

CDR3 bases: TGTGCCAGCAGCCGGGACGGAGATACGCAGTATTTT. This translates into CASSRDGDTQYF. The V and J genes are TRBV6-1 and TRBJ2-3; D may match TRBD1 or TRBD2 (5 bases each). Looked up from germline, CDR1 is MNHNS and CDR2 is SASEGT. The CDR3 has 12 residues. Trimming left V 6 bases short and J 5 bases short, with 9 bases between.

This clone occurred once. The J gene is TRBJ1-5, the V gene TRBV28; D is ambiguous. The V and J ends lost 2 bases and 0 bases respectively, with 11 bases between them. In germline, CDR1 is MDHEN, CDR2 SYDVKM. This CDR3 has 16 residues. The CDR3 DNA follows: TGTGCCAGCAGTTTAAAGCAGTATTATAGCAATCAGCCCCAGCATTTT. Protein sequence: CASSLKQYYSNQPQHF.

V usage is TRBV4-1 and J usage is TRBJ2-2; possible D gene TRBD1, 6 bases. CDR1 and CDR2 from the germline V gene are MGHRA and YSYEKL. Trimming took 6 bases from V and 2 from J, leaving 10 bases between them. The CDR3 totals 14 residues. CDR3 DNA sequence: TGCGCCAGCAGACAGGACAGCAACACCGGGGAGCTGTTTTTT. It specifies CASRQDSNTGELFF.

The J gene is TRBJ2-5, the V gene TRBV19; no firm D call. The CDR3 consists of 14 residues. Per the germline V gene, CDR1 is LNHDA and CDR2 is SQIVND (reference sequence). V was cut by 5 bases and J by 6 bases, with 16 bases left in between. The chain's CDR3 is CASSPGKDWKTQYF. The DNA for the CDR3 is TGTGCCAGTAGTCCCGGAAAAGACTGGAAGACCCAGTACTTC. Full variable domain (remainder filled in from reference TRBV19 and TRBJ2-5): DGGITQSPKYLFRKEGQNVTLSCEQNLNHDAMYWYRQDPGQGLRLIYYSQIVNDFQKGDIAEGYSVSREKKESFPLTVTSAQKNPTAFYLCASSPGKDWKTQYFGPGTRLLVL.

The chain employs TRBV11-2 and TRBJ1-1, with D maybe TRBD1 (6 bases). Trimming left V 8 bases short and J 1 base short, with 11 bases between. The CDR3 sequence is 13 residues long. CDR1 is SGHAT, CDR2 FQNNGV, per germline. The CDR3 nucleotides read TGTGCCAGCCGTAGGGGGGGGAACACTGAAGCTTTCTTT. Translated: CASRRGGNTEAFF.

The rearrangement uses TRBV15 and TRBJ1-4, with D unresolved. The length of the CDR3 is 14 residues. V lost 1 base to trimming and J lost 5 bases, with 8 bases between them. Germline CDR1 LNHNV, CDR2 YYDKDF (reference sequence). The DNA of the CDR3 is TGTGCCACCAGCAGAGGGGAGAGGAATGAAAAACTGTTTTTT. Amino acid sequence: CATSRGERNEKLFF.

The rearrangement links TRBV27 to TRBJ1-3; 9 bases are a match to TRBD1. Germline V gene lookup returns CDR1 MNHEY and CDR2 SMNVEV (reference sequence). V lost 5 bases to trimming and J lost 4 bases; unmatched junction nucleotides: 6. The CDR3 totals 15 residues. CDR3 nucleotide sequence: TGTGCCAGCAGTCCCCACAGGGGGCCAGGAAACACCATATATTTT. Protein: CASSPHRGPGNTIYF.

The CDR3 loop is CASSATNMGEQFF. DNA for the CDR3: TGTGCCAGCAGCGCGACTAATATGGGTGAGCAGTTCTTC. The genes are TRBV11-2 and TRBJ2-1; a weak D match, TRBD2 (5 bases). CDR1 and CDR2 from the germline V gene are SGHAT and FQNNGV. V shed 5 bases and J shed 9 bases, with 14 bases lying between them. This CDR3 contains 13 residues.

V gene TRBV5-1 combines with J gene TRBJ1-1; TRBD1 agrees at 10 bases. This CDR3 comprises 14 residues. V lost 4 bases to trimming and J lost 5 bases; unmatched junction nucleotides: 5. From germline, CDR1 is SGHRS and CDR2 YFSETQ. In DNA form, the CDR3 reads TGCGCCAGCAGCACGGGACAGGGGAAAACTGAAGCTTTCTTT. As protein: CASSTGQGKTEAFF.

J is TRBJ1-4 and V is TRBV25-1; D is undetermined. This CDR3 spans 15 amino acids. Between the trimmed V and J ends, which lost 4 bases and 4 bases, there was a span of 13 bases. Germline V lookup: CDR1 MGHDK, CDR2 SYGVNS. The CDR3 here is CASSGVRTNNEKLFF. The CDR3 bases are TGTGCCAGCAGTGGGGTTAGAACGAATAATGAAAAACTGTTTTTT.

A few counts support this clone. V is TRBV28 and J is TRBJ1-5, with D unclear. The CDR3 is made up of 13 amino acids. The germline gives CDR1 MDHEN, CDR2 SYDVKM. The V end lost 7 bases, the J end lost 4 bases, and 11 bases lay between the germline ends. CDR3 in amino acids: CASIQRLNQPQHF. CDR3 sequence (DNA): TGTGCCAGCATTCAACGGTTAAATCAGCCCCAGCATTTT.

V and J are TRBV5-1 and TRBJ2-7; D may be TRBD1 or TRBD2 (6 bases each). There are 16 residues in the CDR3. Trimming took off 4 bases at V and 1 base at J, with 18 bases between the two ends. Germline V gene sequence: CDR1 SGHRS, CDR2 YFSETQ. The CDR3 loop is CASSGGPSTVSYEQYF. The DNA for the CDR3 is TGCGCCAGCAGCGGGGGGCCTAGCACGGTATCCTACGAGCAGTACTTC.

The J gene is TRBJ2-1, the V gene TRBV5-1, with D unresolved. Deletions cut 0 bases from V and 10 bases from J, with 5 bases between. Germline lookup yields CDR1 SGHRS and CDR2 YFSETQ. The CDR3 loop spans 11 amino acids. The CDR3 loop is CASSLALEQFF. The CDR3 DNA is TGCGCCAGCAGCTTGGCGTTGGAGCAGTTCTTC.

The chain carries TRBV18 and TRBJ2-7; D is unclear. V was cut by 10 bases and J by 2 bases, with 15 bases left in between. CDR3 length: 13 amino acids. Germline V gene data show CDR1 as KGHSH and CDR2 as LQKENI. In DNA form, the CDR3 reads TGTGCCACCTCTAAGGACGAGACCTACGAGCAGTACTTC. Translated, it gives CATSKDETYEQYF.

This clone has only one observation. This sequence joins TRBV5-1 and TRBJ2-7, with 8 bases matching TRBD1. The germline CDR1 and CDR2 sequences are SGHRS and YFSETQ. V lost 6 bases and J lost 3; bases outside the gene matches: 5. The CDR3 is made up of 13 amino acids. Here the CDR3 reads CASTFDRGYEQYF. CDR3 nucleotide sequence: TGCGCCAGCACCTTTGACAGGGGCTACGAGCAGTACTTC.